Listed below are T cell receptor beta chains from one sample, sequenced in a study of cytomegalovirus exposure and HLA in healthy donors. Sequenced by immunoSEQ multiplex PCR; TCRdb stores in-frame clones only, minus some. The profile shows 80,000 or so clones, around 67% of them singletons. The sequenced sample was PBMCs. The receptors were sampled from a woman in her forties or fifties in good health and CMV-seropositive. CDR3s include the opening cysteine and the closing phenylalanine or tryptophan. D genes are given only for firm matches. Size values are once, few and many counts, or a class for expanded clones, and some rows have none.

abundance	v_gene	d_gene	j_gene	CDR3aa	CDR3nt
-	TRBV11-2	-	TRBJ1-2	CASSLGRAYGYTF	TGTGCCAGCAGCTTAGGCAGGGCCTATGGCTACACCTTC
-	TRBV19	-	TRBJ2-7	CASSIVGGESYEQYF	TGTGCCAGTAGTATAGTAGGAGGGGAATCCTACGAGCAGTACTTC
-	TRBV6-1	-	TRBJ1-2	CASSEAPQGHGYTF	TGTGCCAGCAGTGAAGCGCCACAGGGACATGGCTACACCTTC
-	TRBV11-2	TRBD2	TRBJ2-1	CASSGSLTSGNEQFF	TGTGCCAGCAGCGGTTCCTTGACTAGCGGGAATGAGCAGTTCTTC
few	TRBV7-7	-	TRBJ1-1	CASSFGQGTEAFF	TGTGCTAGCAGCTTTGGGCAGGGAACTGAAGCTTTCTTT
once	TRBV5-5	-	TRBJ2-3	CASSLYTDTQYF	TGTGCCAGCAGCCTCTACACAGATACGCAGTATTTT
few	TRBV5-1	-	TRBJ1-1	CASTPLTGNTEAFF	TGCGCCAGCACCCCACTGACGGGGAACACTGAAGCTTTCTTT
-	TRBV28	-	TRBJ1-3	CASSLLRLNSGNTIYF	TGTGCCAGCAGTTTACTAAGACTGAACTCTGGAAACACCATATATTTT
-	TRBV2	-	TRBJ1-2	CASTVGQQNYGYTF	TGTGCCAGCACCGTGGGGCAGCAGAACTATGGCTACACCTTC
-	TRBV5-1	TRBD1	TRBJ2-3	CASSPYPGTGTDTQYF	TGCGCCAGCAGCCCCTATCCCGGGACAGGGACAGATACGCAGTATTTT
-	TRBV27	-	TRBJ1-1	CASSLRWGEGDEAFF	TGTGCCAGCAGTTTACGTTGGGGGGAGGGGGATGAAGCTTTCTTT
few	TRBV5-1	-	TRBJ2-2	CASSPNTGHTGELFF	TGCGCCAGCAGCCCCAACACAGGGCACACCGGGGAGCTGTTTTTT
-	TRBV7-9	-	TRBJ1-6	CSSLASTDGSPLHF	TGTTCCAGCTTGGCGAGTACAGATGGTTCACCCCTCCACTTT
few	TRBV9	TRBD1	TRBJ1-2	CASSVAAAGGSNYGYTF	TGTGCCAGCAGCGTAGCTGCGGCAGGGGGATCTAACTATGGCTACACCTTC
-	TRBV7-6	-	TRBJ2-5	CASSLDRTSGTQYF	TGTGCCAGCAGCCTGGACAGAACTTCCGGGACCCAGTACTTC
-	TRBV4-1	-	TRBJ1-5	CASSLLRGNQPQHF	TGCGCCAGCAGCCTACTCCGGGGAAATCAGCCCCAGCATTTT
-	TRBV12-5	TRBD1	TRBJ2-1	CASGLAGGTGIYNEQFF	TGTGCTAGTGGTTTGGCAGGGGGGACAGGAATCTACAATGAGCAGTTCTTC
-	TRBV18	-	TRBJ1-5	CASSPAGQRDQPQHF	TGTGCCAGCTCACCGGCCGGACAGCGAGATCAGCCCCAGCATTTT
-	TRBV6-5	-	TRBJ1-2	CASRSTGLIGGYTF	TGTGCCAGCAGATCGACAGGTCTTATTGGTGGCTACACCTTC
few	TRBV2	-	TRBJ2-5	CATGTSETQYF	TGTGCCACCGGGACTTCGGAGACCCAGTACTTC
-	TRBV6-1	TRBD1	TRBJ1-5	CASSKQGARGQPQHF	TGTGCCAGCAGTAAACAGGGGGCTAGGGGTCAGCCCCAGCATTTT
-	TRBV5-1	-	TRBJ2-7	CASSLGRSSYEQYF	TGCGCCAGCAGCTTGGGTCGGAGCTCCTACGAGCAGTACTTC
few	TRBV5-1	-	TRBJ1-2	CASSSFMEGSIYGYTF	TGCGCCAGCAGCTCCTTCATGGAGGGTAGTATCTATGGCTACACCTTC
-	TRBV5-1	TRBD1	TRBJ2-2	CASSASGTGRTGELFF	TGCGCCAGCAGCGCCTCCGGGACAGGGAGAACCGGGGAGCTGTTTTTT
few	TRBV6-1	TRBD2	TRBJ2-7	CASKYLWEGSYEQYF	TGTGCCAGTAAATATCTCTGGGAGGGGTCCTACGAGCAGTACTTC
-	TRBV7-9	TRBD1	TRBJ2-2	CASSRDRVNTGELFF	TGTGCCAGCAGTAGGGACAGGGTGAACACCGGGGAGCTGTTTTTT